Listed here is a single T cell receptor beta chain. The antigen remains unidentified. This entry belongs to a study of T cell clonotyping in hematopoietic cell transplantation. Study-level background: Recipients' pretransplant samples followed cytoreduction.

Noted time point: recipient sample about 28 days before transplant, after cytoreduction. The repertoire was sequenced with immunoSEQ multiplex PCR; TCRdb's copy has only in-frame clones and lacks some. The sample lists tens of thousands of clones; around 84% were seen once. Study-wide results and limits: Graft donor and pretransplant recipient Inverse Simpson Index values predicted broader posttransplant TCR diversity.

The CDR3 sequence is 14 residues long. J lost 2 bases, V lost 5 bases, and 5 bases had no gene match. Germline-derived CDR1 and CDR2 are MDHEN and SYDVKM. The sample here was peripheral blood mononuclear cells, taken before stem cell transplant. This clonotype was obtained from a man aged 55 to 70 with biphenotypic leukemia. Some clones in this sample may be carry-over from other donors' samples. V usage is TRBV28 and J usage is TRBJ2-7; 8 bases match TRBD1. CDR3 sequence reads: CASSVSGQAYEQYF. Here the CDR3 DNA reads TGTGCCAGCAGTGTATCGGGACAGGCCTACGAGCAGTACTTC.